Each of the 6 T cell receptor beta chains below was sequenced from the same sample in a study of control samples from healthy donors and cancer patients. The protocol was immunoSEQ multiplex PCR, while the TCRdb copy is restricted to in-frame clones and leaves out a portion. The sample yields fewer than 6,000 clones, just under 85% seen once. Sequencing used formalin-fixed, paraffin-embedded tissue. The receptors come from a female donor with lung cancer.

J is TRBJ2-7 and V is TRBV6-1, with a tentative D call TRBD2 (5 bases). The ends were cut back, 0 bases at V and 0 bases at J, with 15 bases in the middle. The germline gives CDR1 MNHNS, CDR2 SASEGT. The CDR3 covers 17 residues. CDR3 residues: CASSEAHPRLISYEQYF. The CDR3 region has the DNA TGTGCCAGCAGTGAAGCCCACCCGCGACTAATCTCCTACGAGCAGTACTTC.

The rearrangement joins TRBV4-2 to TRBJ1-5, with D unclear. The V gene's germline CDR1 is LGHNA and CDR2 YNFKEQ. The CDR3 extends over 13 amino acids. Trimming took off 3 bases at V and 0 bases at J, with 3 bases between the two ends. The CDR3 loop is CASSQDSNQPQHF. The CDR3 coding sequence is TGTGCCAGCAGCCAGGATAGCAATCAGCCCCAGCATTTT.

This clone was seen only a few times. The chain links TRBV6-5 to TRBJ2-1, with 9 nucleotides matching TRBD2. This CDR3 contains 13 residues. The germline V gene has CDR1 MNHEY and CDR2 SVGAGI. V trimming: 6 bases; J trimming: 6 bases; junction bases outside the gene matches: 3. The CDR3 region is CASRPSGINEQFF. CDR3 DNA: TGTGCCAGCAGGCCTAGCGGGATCAATGAGCAGTTCTTC.

The chain uses TRBV6-5 and TRBJ2-3, with D tentatively TRBD2 (5 bases). Deletions cut 5 bases from V and 5 bases from J, with 11 bases between. Looked up from germline, CDR1 is MNHEY and CDR2 is SVGAGI. CDR3 length equals 13 residues. The CDR3 loop is CASSKRGIDTQYF. The DNA for the CDR3 is TGTGCCAGCAGTAAACGAGGGATAGATACGCAGTATTTT.

The rearrangement links TRBV3-1 (or the pseudogene TRBV3-2) to TRBJ2-3; D unresolved. The CDR3 is made up of 14 amino acids. Germline assignment: CDR1 LGHDT and CDR2 YNNKEL (reference sequence). V was shortened by 4 bases and J by 5 bases, with 13 bases between the two germline ends. This CDR3 reads CASSRYTPQDTQYF. CDR3 coding DNA: TGTGCCAGCAGCCGTTATACTCCGCAAGATACGCAGTATTTT.

V gene TRBV2 combines with J gene TRBJ2-7, with D maybe TRBD1 (5 bases). The CDR3 has 13 amino acids. In germline, CDR1 is SNHLY, CDR2 FYNNEI. The V gene lost 4 bases and the J gene lost 1 base, with 8 bases spanning the gap. CDR3 sequence (DNA): TGTGCCAGCAGTGGACAGATGTCCTACGAGCAGTACTTC. Translated, it gives CASSGQMSYEQYF.